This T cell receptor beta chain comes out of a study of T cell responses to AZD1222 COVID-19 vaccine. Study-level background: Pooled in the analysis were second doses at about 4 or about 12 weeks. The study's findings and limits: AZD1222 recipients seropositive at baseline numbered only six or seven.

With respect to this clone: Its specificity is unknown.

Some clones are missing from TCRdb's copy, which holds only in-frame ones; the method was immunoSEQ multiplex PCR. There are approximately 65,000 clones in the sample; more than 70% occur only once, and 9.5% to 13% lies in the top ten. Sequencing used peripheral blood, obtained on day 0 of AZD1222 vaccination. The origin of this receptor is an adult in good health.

CDR3 amino acids: CASSQETPWDTEAFF. The DNA for the CDR3 is TGCGCCAGCAGCCAAGAAACGCCTTGGGACACTGAAGCTTTCTTT. The chain is built from TRBV4-1 and TRBJ1-1; no definite D call. Germline-derived CDR1 and CDR2 are MGHRA and YSYEKL. The length of the CDR3 is 15 residues. The V end was cut by 0 bases, the J end by 3 bases, with 11 bases between.